Each of the 32 T cell receptor beta chains below was sequenced from the same sample in a study of cytomegalovirus exposure and HLA in healthy donors. Primers included in the PCR were 60 Vbeta and 13 Jbeta primers. TCRdb's copy holds only in-frame clones and misses some; the assay was immunoSEQ multiplex PCR. The table includes roughly 200,000 clones, approximately 81% detected once. The sample consisted of PBMCs. The receptors derive from a man aged 25-45 years in good health and CMV-seronegative.

V is TRBV28 and J is TRBJ2-5; a possible D gene is TRBD1 (7 bases). Per germline, CDR1 MDHEN and CDR2 SYDVKM. This CDR3 comprises 17 residues. The V gene lost 6 bases and the J gene lost 3 bases, with 23 bases spanning the gap. Written as DNA, the CDR3 is TGTGCCAGCAGCCTCCCCCGGGGGACAGAGAAAAAAGAGACCCAGTACTTC. Amino acid sequence: CASSLPRGTEKKETQYF. The entire variable domain, with the rest obtained from reference TRBV28 and TRBJ2-5, is as follows: DVKVTQSSRYLVKRTGEKVFLECVQDMDHENMFWYRQDPGLGLRLIYFSYDVKMKEKGDIPEGYSVSREKKERFSLILESASTNQTSMYLCASSLPRGTEKKETQYFGPGTRLLVL.

The chain has TRBV19 and TRBJ1-6, with D maybe TRBD1 (6 bases). CDR1 and CDR2 (germline): LNHDA, SQIVND (reference sequence). The CDR3 has 15 residues. Between the trimmed V and J ends, which lost 3 bases and 5 bases, there was a span of 11 bases. The DNA of the CDR3 is TGTGCCAGTAGTATCACAGGGACCGATAATTCACCCCTCCACTTT. Encoded protein: CASSITGTDNSPLHF.

J is TRBJ1-2 and V is TRBV29-1; D is possibly TRBD1 (5 bases). Germline-derived CDR1 and CDR2 are SQVTM and ANQGSEA. The CDR3 sequence is 13 residues long. Trimming took 7 bases from V and 4 from J, leaving 16 bases between them. CDR3 DNA sequence: TGCAGCGCCTATGTGACAGATTTCTATGGCTACACCTTC. This sequence encodes CSAYVTDFYGYTF.

The gene calls are TRBV4-3 and TRBJ2-2; a weak D match, TRBD1 (6 bases). Deletions cut 0 bases from V and 4 bases from J, with 15 bases between. This CDR3 contains 17 residues. Looked up from germline, CDR1 is LGHNA and CDR2 is YSLEER. CDR3 region: CASSQDRPGATTGELFF. In DNA, the CDR3 is TGCGCCAGCAGCCAAGATCGCCCAGGGGCGACCACCGGGGAGCTGTTTTTT.

V and J are TRBV28 and TRBJ1-1; D is undetermined. V lost 5 bases and J lost 0, with 13 bases in between. The CDR3 consists of 15 residues. Germline lookup yields CDR1 MDHEN and CDR2 SYDVKM. The CDR3 spells CASSELSVMNTEAFF. For the CDR3, the DNA is TGTGCCAGCAGTGAGTTATCCGTAATGAACACTGAAGCTTTCTTT. Together with reference TRBV28 and TRBJ1-1, the CDR3 gives the full variable domain: DVKVTQSSRYLVKRTGEKVFLECVQDMDHENMFWYRQDPGLGLRLIYFSYDVKMKEKGDIPEGYSVSREKKERFSLILESASTNQTSMYLCASSELSVMNTEAFFGQGTRLTVV.

The chain couples TRBV7-9 to TRBJ2-7, with a tentative D call TRBD2 (5 bases). The ends were cut back, 1 base at V and 3 bases at J, with 13 bases in the middle. CDR1 is SEHNR and CDR2 is FQNEAQ in the germline V gene (reference sequence). The CDR3 contains 15 residues. CDR3 nucleotides: TGTGCCAGCAGCTTAGGCCTCGGACTGCGCTACGAGCAGTACTTC. Translating it yields CASSLGLGLRYEQYF.

This clone was detected only once. CDR3 nucleotides: TGCAGCGTCAGACTAGTGGAGACCCAGTACTTC. It encodes CSVRLVETQYF. The V and J genes are TRBV29-1 and TRBJ2-5, with D perhaps TRBD2 (6 bases). The CDR3 spans 11 residues. Per the germline V gene, CDR1 is SQVTM and CDR2 is ANQGSEA. V was clipped by 6 bases and J by 5 bases, with 10 bases between them.

This clone has only one observation. Written as DNA, the CDR3 is TGTGCCAGCTCTGCTCCTTTCGGGGATCAATATGGCTACACCTTC. This translates into CASSAPFGDQYGYTF. The chain links TRBV18 to TRBJ1-2; D call uncertain. This CDR3 has 15 amino acids. Germline-derived CDR1 and CDR2 are KGHSH and LQKENI. Trimming took 6 bases from V and 5 from J, leaving 19 bases between them.

This clone occurred a few times. The chain joins TRBV6-6 to TRBJ2-7; 7 bases are shared with TRBD1. The length of the CDR3 is 14 residues. From germline, CDR1 is MNHNY and CDR2 SVGAGI (reference sequence). V shed 3 bases and J 7 bases; nucleotides not matched to a gene: 9. The CDR3 reads CASSYDRVRGEQYF. The CDR3 bases are TGTGCCAGCAGTTATGACAGGGTGAGAGGTGAGCAGTACTTC.

In this sample, this clone turned up once. The chain carries TRBV4-1 and TRBJ2-7, with 11 bases lining up with TRBD2. From germline, CDR1 is MGHRA and CDR2 YSYEKL. The junction had 4 bases not matched to a gene; V was cut back by 0 bases and J by 3 bases. This CDR3 contains 16 residues. The CDR3 here is CASSQDRTSGGYEQYF. In nucleotides, the CDR3 is TGCGCCAGCAGCCAAGATCGAACTAGCGGGGGCTACGAGCAGTACTTC.

This clone has more than one count but fewer than ten. Relative to the germline gene, one junction end is altered; a read error may explain this. The rearrangement links TRBV5-1 to TRBJ2-6; D perhaps matches TRBD1 (5 bases). The germline CDR1 and CDR2 sequences are SGHRS and YFSETQ. The CDR3 contains 16 residues. The CDR3 DNA follows: TGCGCCAGCAGCTTGCCCAAGAACTCTGGGGCCAGCGTCCTGACTTTC. This translates into CASSLPKNSGASVLTF. The full variable domain, its missing parts supplied by reference TRBV5-1 and TRBJ2-6, is KAGVTQTPRYLIKTRGQQVTLSCSPISGHRSVSWYQQTPGQGLQFLFEYFSETQRNKGNFPGRFSGRQFSNSRSEMNVSTLELGDSALYLCASSLPKNSGASVLTFGAGSRLTVL.

The gene calls are TRBV27 and TRBJ2-3; TRBD2 is a possible D gene (6 bases). This CDR3 is 16 amino acids long. Germline V gives CDR1 MNHEY, CDR2 SMNVEV (reference sequence). Trimming cost V 5 bases and J 3 bases, with 18 bases left between them. The CDR3 region has the DNA TGTGCCAGCAGTATTCTGAGGGGACTGACTACAGATACGCAGTATTTT. Residues: CASSILRGLTTDTQYF.

The chain recombines TRBV4-1 with TRBJ1-1; 7 nucleotides line up with TRBD1. V was pared by 0 bases and J by 8 bases, with 3 bases of the junction left unmatched. Germline lookup yields CDR1 MGHRA and CDR2 YSYEKL. CDR3 length: 13 residues. DNA for the CDR3: TGCGCCAGCAGCCAAGATGAGACAGGGGAAGCTTTCTTT. As protein: CASSQDETGEAFF.

The chain couples TRBV15 to TRBJ2-5; TRBD2 might be the D (5 bases). V lost 6 bases and J lost 4, with 15 bases in between. This CDR3 has 14 residues. Germline values: CDR1 LNHNV, CDR2 YYDKDF (reference sequence). CDR3: CATRFFGGRETQYF. CDR3 sequence (DNA): TGTGCCACCAGGTTCTTCGGAGGAAGAGAGACCCAGTACTTC. Variable domain in full (rest from reference TRBV15 and TRBJ2-5): DAMVIQNPRYQVTQFGKPVTLSCSQTLNHNVMYWYQQKSSQAPKLLFHYYDKDFNNEADTPDNFQSRRPNTSFCFLDIRSPGLGDTAMYLCATRFFGGRETQYFGPGTRLLVL.

This sequence joins TRBV7-3 and TRBJ2-2; 9 bases align to TRBD2. Looked up from germline, CDR1 is SGHTA and CDR2 is FQGTGA. Trimming cost V 4 bases and J 6 bases; bases outside gene matches: 6. This CDR3 is built from 15 residues. The CDR3 sequence is CASSSAGLAPGELFF. In DNA form, the CDR3 reads TGTGCCAGCAGCTCTGCTGGACTAGCGCCCGGGGAGCTGTTTTTT.

The table lists this clone with a few counts. The chain joins TRBV4-2 to TRBJ2-5; D might be TRBD2 (6 bases). The V end was cut by 2 bases, the J end by 5 bases, with 9 bases between. Germline loops: CDR1 LGHNA, CDR2 YNFKEQ. The CDR3 has 13 amino acids. The CDR3: CASSQRAGETQYF. DNA of the CDR3: TGTGCCAGCAGCCAAAGGGCGGGGGAGACCCAGTACTTC.

This chain uses TRBV27 with TRBJ2-1, with 7 bases identical to TRBD1. This CDR3 is built from 15 residues. V lost 6 bases and J lost 2; bases outside the gene matches: 7. CDR1 MNHEY and CDR2 SMNVEV come from the germline V gene (reference sequence). The DNA of the CDR3 is TGTGCCAGCAGCCGAAAAACAGGGGCCTACAATGAGCAGTTCTTC. This codes for CASSRKTGAYNEQFF.

This sequence joins TRBV11-3 and TRBJ2-2; D perhaps matches TRBD1 (5 bases). V lost 0 bases and J lost 4, with 15 bases in between. The CDR3 contains 17 residues. Germline CDR1 SGHNT, CDR2 YENEEA. The DNA of the CDR3 is TGTGCCAGCAGCTTAGACCTCCCAGGGTCGGGCACCGGGGAGCTGTTTTTT. Protein: CASSLDLPGSGTGELFF.

This chain uses TRBV7-2 with TRBJ2-3; TRBD2 matches 9 bases. Germline V gene lookup returns CDR1 SGHTA and CDR2 FQGNSA. V was pared by 3 bases and J by 6 bases, with 7 bases of the junction left unmatched. The length of the CDR3 is 15 residues. CDR3 sequence (DNA): TGTGCCAGCAGCTTGATAGCGGGGGCAGGGGATACGCAGTATTTT. This gives the protein CASSLIAGAGDTQYF. The variable domain in full, completed from reference TRBV7-2 and TRBJ2-3, reads GAGVSQSPSNKVTEKGKDVELRCDPISGHTALYWYRQSLGQGLEFLIYFQGNSAPDKSGLPSDRFSAERTGGSVSTLTIQRTQQEDSAVYLCASSLIAGAGDTQYFGPGTRLTVL.

This rearrangement joins TRBV27 to TRBJ2-2; the D gene is possibly TRBD2 (9 bases). The germline gives CDR1 MNHEY, CDR2 SMNVEV (reference sequence). V lost 6 bases to trimming and J lost 1 base, with 15 bases between them. This CDR3 region has 16 residues. The CDR3 here is CASRPSGTGNTGELFF. Here the CDR3 DNA reads TGTGCCAGCAGACCTAGCGGGACAGGGAACACCGGGGAGCTGTTTTTT.

J is TRBJ1-5 and V is TRBV28; 8 nucleotides agree with TRBD1. Germline loops: CDR1 MDHEN, CDR2 SYDVKM. This CDR3 has 14 amino acids. V was pared by 6 bases and J by 7 bases, with 8 bases of the junction left unmatched. The CDR3 DNA sequence: TGTGCCAGCAGGGGACAGGCCTGGGGACAGCCCCAGCATTTT. Its protein product is CASRGQAWGQPQHF.

V gene TRBV7-9 combines with J gene TRBJ1-4; tentative D call: TRBD1 (6 bases). Germline CDR1 is SEHNR and CDR2 is FQNEAQ (reference sequence). V was clipped by 4 bases and J by 6 bases, with 12 bases between them. The CDR3 has 14 amino acids. In DNA form, the CDR3 reads TGTGCCAGCAGCTACAGGGACAAGGATGAAAAACTGTTTTTT. Translating gives CASSYRDKDEKLFF.

On this clone: Distinct nucleotide sequences in the sample also encode this CDR3. The chain has TRBV7-9 and TRBJ2-7; 8 positions agree with TRBD1. From germline, CDR1 is SEHNR and CDR2 FQNEAQ (reference sequence). V trimming: 3 bases; J trimming: 3 bases; junction bases outside the gene matches: 7. The CDR3 length is 15 residues. CDR3 region: CASSLGGTGGYEQYF. The CDR3 DNA sequence: TGTGCCAGCAGCTTGGGGGGCACAGGGGGCTACGAGCAGTACTTC.

The chain joins TRBV7-2 to TRBJ2-3, with 10 bases aligning to TRBD1. Germline values: CDR1 SGHTA, CDR2 FQGNSA. J was trimmed by 8 bases and V by 5 bases; bases with no gene match: 10. This CDR3 has 15 amino acids. As DNA, the CDR3 is TGTGCCAGCAGCAGAGGAGGGACAGGGGAAGGTACGCAGTATTTT. This translates into CASSRGGTGEGTQYF.

The CDR3 protein is CASSSLGQTYEQYF. DNA for the CDR3: TGTGCCAGCAGTTCTCTGGGACAGACCTACGAGCAGTACTTC. V is TRBV6-6 and J is TRBJ2-7; 7 nucleotides line up with TRBD1. Germline CDR1 is MNHNY and CDR2 is SVGAGI (reference sequence). The V segment lost 4 bases and the J segment 2 bases; nucleotides outside the gene matches: 5. The CDR3 extends over 14 amino acids.

This chain joins TRBV4-3 and TRBJ2-3, with D possibly being TRBD1 (6 bases). In germline, CDR1 is LGHNA, CDR2 YSLEER. The V and J ends lost 2 bases and 1 base respectively, with 10 bases between them. CDR3 length equals 15 residues. CDR3 in DNA: TGCGCCAGCAGCCAACTACAGGGCGGCACAGATACGCAGTATTTT. Its protein product is CASSQLQGGTDTQYF.

The chain carries TRBV28 and TRBJ1-2; TRBD1 matches 10 bases. The CDR3 totals 16 residues. CDR1 MDHEN and CDR2 SYDVKM come from the germline V gene. V dropped 5 bases and J dropped 4; count of bases not matched to a gene: 10. CDR3 region: CASSPLSGQGGYGYTF. CDR3 nucleotides: TGTGCCAGCAGTCCCCTTTCCGGACAGGGGGGCTATGGCTACACCTTC.

This chain links TRBV5-6 with TRBJ2-4; 11 bases map to TRBD1. This CDR3 contains 16 residues. V lost 2 bases, J lost 4 bases, and 5 bases stayed unmatched. Germline loops: CDR1 SGHDT, CDR2 YYEEEE. Here the CDR3 reads CASSFRGTGGKNIQYF. The CDR3 DNA sequence: TGTGCCAGCAGCTTCCGGGGGACAGGGGGAAAAAACATTCAGTACTTC. The variable domain in full, with the rest retrieved from reference TRBV5-6 and TRBJ2-4, is DAGVTQSPTHLIKTRGQQVTLRCSPKSGHDTVSWYQQALGQGPQFIFQYYEEEERQRGNFPDRFSGHQFPNYSSELNVNALLLGDSALYLCASSFRGTGGKNIQYFGAGTRLSVL.

J is TRBJ2-7 and V is TRBV7-3; 9 bases match TRBD2. Per germline, CDR1 SGHTA and CDR2 FQGTGA. This CDR3 spans 15 amino acids. After removal of 2 bases from V and 3 bases from J, the junction contained 5 bases not matched to a gene. The CDR3 DNA sequence: TGTGCCAGCAGCTTAGAAGCGGGGGGCCTCTACGAGCAGTACTTC. Translating it yields CASSLEAGGLYEQYF.

The rearrangement joins TRBV7-3 to TRBJ2-7; 8 bases align to TRBD1. Per the germline V gene, CDR1 is SGHTA and CDR2 is FQGTGA. Trimming at V came to 4 bases and at J to 2 bases, leaving 7 bases not matched to a gene. The CDR3 contains 15 residues. CDR3 nucleotide sequence: TGTGCCAGCAGCTGGGGCGGGACAGGAGCCTACGAGCAGTACTTC. Its translation is CASSWGGTGAYEQYF.

The rearrangement links TRBV28 to TRBJ2-7, with D tentatively TRBD2 (6 bases). This CDR3 comprises 14 residues. CDR1 is MDHEN and CDR2 is SYDVKM in the germline V gene. The V and J ends lost 7 bases and 0 bases respectively, with 13 bases between them. CDR3 in amino acids: CASTPIGSSYEQYF. CDR3 nucleotide sequence: TGTGCCAGCACGCCGATCGGGAGCTCCTACGAGCAGTACTTC.

The count of this clone is one. The V call is TRBV28, the J call TRBJ2-7, with 10 positions matching TRBD1. The J segment lost 9 bases and the V segment lost 6 bases, leaving 5 bases of the junction unmatched. From germline, CDR1 is MDHEN and CDR2 SYDVKM. The length of the CDR3 is 12 residues. The CDR3 reads CASRATGGPQYF. DNA for the CDR3: TGTGCCAGCAGAGCGACAGGGGGCCCGCAGTACTTC. The complete variable domain, with remaining parts taken from reference TRBV28 and TRBJ2-7, reads DVKVTQSSRYLVKRTGEKVFLECVQDMDHENMFWYRQDPGLGLRLIYFSYDVKMKEKGDIPEGYSVSREKKERFSLILESASTNQTSMYLCASRATGGPQYFGPGTRLTVT.